Shown below are 14 T cell receptor beta chains from a single sample sequenced in a study of blood T cell repertoires in COVID-19. Clones were sequenced by immunoSEQ multiplex PCR, and TCRdb holds only the in-frame ones, with some missing. The table records some 250,000 clones, roughly nine tenths of them present only once. The sample consisted of PBMCs or T cells enriched from blood (not recorded which). The receptors derive from a human donor in a cohort exposed to, infected with or recovered from COVID-19 (not recorded which). The donor label of this sample is uncertain.

This clone was seen once. The chain recombines TRBV30 with TRBJ2-7; the D is unclear. The CDR3 is made up of 12 amino acids. CDR1 is GTSNPN, CDR2 SVGIG, per germline (reference sequence). Trimming cost V 1 base and J 3 bases, with 7 bases left between them. The CDR3 DNA is TGTGCCTGGAGTGGGCCCCTCTACGAGCAGTACTTC. Translating it yields CAWSGPLYEQYF.

V and J are TRBV24-1 and TRBJ1-2; 7 nucleotides agree with TRBD1. CDR1 KGHDR and CDR2 SFDVKD come from the germline V gene. The CDR3 is 16 residues long. Trimming took 3 bases from V and 1 from J; bases not matched to a gene: 7. This CDR3 is CATSDAGGVFNYGYTF. In DNA, the CDR3 is TGTGCCACCAGTGATGCAGGGGGAGTCTTTAACTATGGCTACACCTTC.

This clone occurred many times. The chain couples TRBV24-1 to TRBJ2-7; 9 nucleotides align to TRBD1. CDR3 length: 13 amino acids. V lost 8 bases and J lost 2; bases outside the gene matches: 3. The germline V gene has CDR1 KGHDR and CDR2 SFDVKD. This CDR3 reads CATKGQGAYEQYF. CDR3 sequence (DNA): TGTGCCACCAAGGGACAGGGAGCCTACGAGCAGTACTTC.

The chain has TRBV7-3 and TRBJ1-1; no clear D. Germline V lookup: CDR1 SGHTA, CDR2 FQGTGA. This CDR3 contains 13 residues. Trimming pared 0 bases from V and 10 bases from J, leaving 12 bases between. The CDR3 DNA reads as TGTGCCAGCAGCTTAACGGGTAGAACGGGAGCTTTCTTT. Protein sequence: CASSLTGRTGAFF.

CDR3 sequence: CASSSRYWSGGPSTDTQYF. DNA for the CDR3: TGTGCCAGCAGCTCTCGGTATTGGAGCGGGGGGCCTAGCACAGATACGCAGTATTTT. J is TRBJ2-3 and V is TRBV5-6; 9 nucleotides line up with TRBD2. Germline V gene data show CDR1 as SGHDT and CDR2 as YYEEEE. This CDR3 has 19 residues. V gave up 3 bases and J gave up 0 bases; unmatched junction bases: 14.

V usage is TRBV6-2 or TRBV6-3 and J usage is TRBJ1-6; D may be TRBD1 (5 bases). The length of the CDR3 is 15 residues. V dropped 5 bases and J dropped 5 bases, with 13 bases sitting between them. Germline loops: CDR1 MNHEY, CDR2 SVGEGT. DNA for the CDR3: TGTGCCAGCAGTACGACAGCGTGGCATAATTCACCCCTCCACTTT. Translation gives CASSTTAWHNSPLHF.

J is TRBJ1-2 and V is TRBV28, with D possibly being TRBD1 (5 bases). CDR3 length: 14 residues. V was pared by 2 bases and J by 4 bases, with 11 bases between. Germline V gives CDR1 MDHEN, CDR2 SYDVKM. Written as DNA, the CDR3 is TGTGCCAGCAGTTTAGTGAGACAGCCCTATGGCTACACCTTC. Protein: CASSLVRQPYGYTF.

The V and J genes are TRBV6-2 or TRBV6-3 and TRBJ2-5; D is possibly TRBD2 (6 bases). The CDR3 is 15 amino acids. Trimming cost V 5 bases and J 9 bases, with 22 bases left between them. The germline gives CDR1 MNHEY, CDR2 SVGEGT. CDR3 region: CASSVRDSPPRAQYF. The CDR3 region has the DNA TGTGCCAGCAGTGTCCGGGACTCTCCACCCCGGGCCCAGTACTTC.

The chain recombines TRBV4-3 with TRBJ2-7, with TRBD1 matching 8 bases. Germline-derived CDR1 and CDR2 are LGHNA and YSLEER. V shed 0 bases and J 2 bases; nucleotides not matched to a gene: 3. This CDR3 comprises 15 residues. CDR3 amino acids: CASSQDPQGAYEQYF. CDR3 sequence (DNA): TGCGCCAGCAGCCAAGATCCACAGGGGGCCTACGAGCAGTACTTC.

The rearrangement joins TRBV6-1 to TRBJ2-7; D ambiguous. The CDR3 spans 14 residues. Looked up from germline, CDR1 is MNHNS and CDR2 is SASEGT. V was clipped by 1 base and J by 0 bases, with 7 bases between them. CDR3 DNA: TGTGCCAGCAGTGAAGGGCGGCTCTCCTACGAGCAGTACTTC. Translated: CASSEGRLSYEQYF.

To note about this clone: Different DNA sequences within this sample yield the same CDR3. The V call is TRBV30, the J call TRBJ1-3; D unresolved. CDR1 and CDR2 from the germline V gene are GTSNPN and SVGIG (reference sequence). The CDR3 extends over 13 amino acids. Between the trimmed V and J ends, which lost 2 bases and 2 bases, there was a span of 7 bases. CDR3: CAWSTGTGNTIYF. DNA of the CDR3: TGTGCCTGGAGTACGGGTACTGGAAACACCATATATTTT.

J is TRBJ2-1 and V is TRBV19, with D unclear. The length of the CDR3 is 13 residues. The V end lost 3 bases, the J end lost 5 bases, and 8 bases lay between the germline ends. From germline, CDR1 is LNHDA and CDR2 SQIVND (reference sequence). CDR3 in amino acids: CASSIPKDNEQFF. The CDR3 DNA is TGTGCCAGTAGTATCCCTAAAGACAATGAGCAGTTCTTC.

The chain has TRBV10-3 and TRBJ2-1; 9 bases align to TRBD1. CDR1 ENHRY and CDR2 SYGVKD come from the germline V gene. The CDR3 runs 15 residues. Trimming cost V 3 bases and J 7 bases; bases outside gene matches: 7. CDR3 in amino acids: CAISEGQGIQNEQFF. CDR3 sequence (DNA): TGTGCCATCAGTGAAGGACAGGGGATTCAAAATGAGCAGTTCTTC.

This rearrangement joins TRBV27 to TRBJ1-5; D might be TRBD1 (5 bases). Germline V CDR1 and CDR2: MNHEY, SMNVEV (reference sequence). The CDR3 spans 16 residues. V shed 0 bases and J shed 4 bases, with 13 bases lying between them. The CDR3 loop is CASSLSMGLLNQPQHF. The CDR3, as DNA: TGTGCCAGCAGTTTATCGATGGGACTTCTAAATCAGCCCCAGCATTTT.